This passage covers 24 T cell receptor beta chains from one sample sequenced in a study of identical twins (dated by TCRdb to about 2016). Library preparation employed 5' RACE. Sequenced using an Illumina HiSeq 2000. TCRdb reanalyzed the raw reads on its own, using fastp at Q25 for trimming and MiXCR for clone calling, and kept in-frame beta chains. Each CDR3 protein appears once, grouped with its most common genes and DNA. In this sample the table shows around 240,000 distinct CDR3 sequences, about 10% of which occur a single time. Of the sample, more than 8.5% is held by the ten largest clones. Material: memory T cells sorted from blood. The intended sense of this specimen's cell subset or site label: CD45RO+ enriched T cells. Receptors originate from a man in his forties or fifties in good health.

This chain joins TRBV7-3 and TRBJ2-7; D is unresolved. Germline V lookup: CDR1 SGHTA, CDR2 FQGTGA. The CDR3 sequence is 18 residues long. The V end lost 1 base, the J end lost 2 bases, and 21 bases lay between the germline ends. The CDR3, as DNA: TGTGCCAGCAGCTTAAGGCACGGATCATATATCTTGACCTACGAGCAGTACTTC. Protein sequence: CASSLRHGSYILTYEQYF. Looking up the rest from reference TRBV7-3 and TRBJ2-7 gives the full variable domain: GAGVSQTPSNKVTEKGKYVELRCDPISGHTALYWYRQSLGQGPEFLIYFQGTGAADDSGLPNDRFFAVRPEGSVSTLKIQRTERGDSAVYLCASSLRHGSYILTYEQYFGPGTRLTVT.

This clonotype was seen many times. The chain employs TRBV6-5 and TRBJ2-5, with TRBD1 matching over 9 bases. The CDR3 runs to 13 residues. CDR1 is MNHEY and CDR2 is SVGAGI in the germline V gene. The V segment lost 3 bases and the J segment 6 bases; nucleotides outside the gene matches: 2. The CDR3 loop is CASSYDRGKTQYF. Here the CDR3 DNA reads TGTGCCAGCAGTTATGACAGGGGGAAGACCCAGTACTTC.

This rearrangement joins TRBV20-1 to TRBJ1-5; perhaps TRBD1 as D (5 bases). CDR3 size: 12 residues. Between the trimmed V and J ends, which lost 3 bases and 7 bases, there was a span of 10 bases. Germline CDR1 is DFQATT and CDR2 is SNEGSKA (reference sequence). As DNA, the CDR3 is TGCAGTGCTAGCGGGGGTGGGCAGCCCCAGCATTTT. As protein: CSASGGGQPQHF.

Ten or more counts support this clonotype. This chain links TRBV4-1 with TRBJ1-4; D ambiguous. The germline V gene encodes CDR1 MGHRA and CDR2 YSYEKL. Deletions cut 5 bases from V and 0 bases from J, with 10 bases between. The CDR3 is 15 residues long. CDR3 residues: CASSYPGATNEKLFF. The DNA for the CDR3 is TGCGCCAGCAGCTACCCCGGTGCAACTAATGAAAAACTGTTTTTT.

This clonotype was recorded at least ten times. The V call is TRBV28, the J call TRBJ2-4; D tentatively reads TRBD1 or TRBD2 (6 bases each). Germline CDR1 is MDHEN and CDR2 is SYDVKM. V lost 5 bases to trimming and J lost 0 bases, with 14 bases between them. This CDR3 is 16 amino acids long. The CDR3 protein is CASSGRGPLAKNIQYF. The CDR3, as DNA: TGTGCCAGCAGTGGCCGGGGGCCACTAGCCAAAAACATTCAGTACTTC.

This clonotype was seen ten or more times. V usage is TRBV25-1 and J usage is TRBJ2-2; a weak D match, TRBD1 (5 bases). CDR3 size: 16 residues. Per germline, CDR1 MGHDK and CDR2 SYGVNS. The V gene lost 3 bases and the J gene lost 4 bases, with 15 bases spanning the gap. Here the CDR3 reads CASSDEGHSSTGELFF. In nucleotides, the CDR3 is TGTGCCAGCAGTGATGAAGGACACTCTTCCACCGGGGAGCTGTTTTTT.

This clonotype was recorded many times. This rearrangement joins TRBV5-1 to TRBJ2-7; weak D call: TRBD1 (6 bases). Germline CDR1 is SGHRS and CDR2 is YFSETQ. The ends were cut back, 1 base at V and 2 bases at J, with 13 bases in the middle. This CDR3 has 15 amino acids. The CDR3 is CASSLRGQGTYEQYF. The CDR3 DNA follows: TGCGCCAGCAGCTTGCGGGGCCAGGGGACCTACGAGCAGTACTTC. The variable domain in full, with the rest retrieved from reference TRBV5-1 and TRBJ2-7, is KAGVTQTPRYLIKTRGQQVTLSCSPISGHRSVSWYQQTPGQGLQFLFEYFSETQRNKGNFPGRFSGRQFSNSRSEMNVSTLELGDSALYLCASSLRGQGTYEQYFGPGTRLTVT.

This clonotype was seen many times. The chain joins TRBV7-8 to TRBJ2-2; 7 bases are shared with TRBD2. Germline lookup yields CDR1 SGHVS and CDR2 FQNEAQ. V lost 0 bases, J lost 6 bases, and 7 bases stayed unmatched. The CDR3 runs to 16 residues. The CDR3 loop reads CASSLAPSGKSGELFF. In DNA, the CDR3 is TGTGCCAGCAGCTTAGCGCCCAGCGGGAAATCCGGGGAGCTGTTTTTT.

This clonotype occurred a few times. CDR3 residues: CASSDRVSGGMETQYF. In DNA form, the CDR3 reads TGTGCCAGCAGTGATCGAGTTTCAGGGGGTATGGAGACCCAGTACTTC. The rearrangement uses TRBV25-1 and TRBJ2-5; 7 positions match TRBD1. Germline lookup yields CDR1 MGHDK and CDR2 SYGVNS. The CDR3 extends over 16 amino acids. After removal of 3 bases from V and 5 bases from J, the junction contained 12 bases not matched to a gene. The whole variable domain, filled in from reference TRBV25-1 and TRBJ2-5, reads EADIYQTPRYLVIGTGKKITLECSQTMGHDKMYWYQQDPGMELHLIHYSYGVNSTEKGDLSSESTVSRIRTEHFPLTLESARPSHTSQYLCASSDRVSGGMETQYFGPGTRLLVL.

J is TRBJ2-7 and V is TRBV12-3 or TRBV12-4, with D hard to call. There are 16 residues in the CDR3. V was trimmed by 1 base and J by 0 bases, leaving 13 bases between them. In DNA, the CDR3 is TGTGCCAGCAGTTTAGTCTTCAGGCGGAGCTCCTACGAGCAGTACTTC. It encodes CASSLVFRRSSYEQYF.

This clonotype was recorded at least ten times. This sequence joins TRBV6-1 and TRBJ1-5; D is possibly TRBD1 (5 bases). This CDR3 has 15 amino acids. Germline V lookup: CDR1 MNHNS, CDR2 SASEGT. V lost 3 bases, J lost 6 bases, and 15 bases lay in between. Here the CDR3 reads CASSEGLMSSQPQHF. The CDR3 coding sequence is TGTGCCAGCAGTGAGGGACTGATGAGTAGTCAGCCCCAGCATTTT.

This clonotype came up many times. The chain uses TRBV20-1 and TRBJ1-1; D is undetermined. The V end lost 5 bases, the J end lost 4 bases, and 8 bases lay between the germline ends. The germline CDR1 and CDR2 sequences are DFQATT and SNEGSKA (reference sequence). The CDR3 contains 11 residues. CDR3 loop: CSARPGTEAFF. For the CDR3, the DNA is TGCAGTGCTCGTCCCGGCACTGAAGCTTTCTTT.

The chain has TRBV11-2 and TRBJ2-5; TRBD2 matches at 11 bases. The V gene end was trimmed by 5 bases and the J gene end by 5 bases; junction bases not matched to a gene: 10. The CDR3 covers 16 residues. Germline V gives CDR1 SGHAT, CDR2 FQNNGV. In DNA, the CDR3 is TGTGCCAGCAGCCCCCTAGCGGGAGGCCTCGGGGAGACCCAGTACTTC. Its translation is CASSPLAGGLGETQYF.

This clonotype came up a few times. The chain combines TRBV29-1 with TRBJ2-1; a weak D match, TRBD1 (5 bases). Trimming removed 4 bases from V and 9 bases from J, with 10 bases in between. CDR1 is SQVTM and CDR2 is ANQGSEA in the germline V gene. CDR3 length: 11 residues. CDR3 coding DNA: TGCAGCGTTGGCCTTAGGGGTGAGCAGTTCTTC. Translating it yields CSVGLRGEQFF.

On this clonotype: A much larger clone differs by one base, so this may be a read error. The chain links TRBV29-1 to TRBJ2-5; D is perhaps TRBD1 or TRBD2 (5 bases each). The CDR3 length is 13 residues. The germline V gene encodes CDR1 SQVTM and CDR2 ANQGSEA. The CDR3 here is CSARRGYQESQYF. As DNA, the CDR3 is TGCAGCGCCCGTCGGGGCTACCAAGAGTCCCAGTACTTC.

At least ten counts were recorded for this clonotype. An end of the junction differs from the germline gene, which may be a read error. The chain couples TRBV3-1 to TRBJ2-7, with TRBD1 matching 7 bases. Germline CDR1 and CDR2: LGHDT and YNNKEL (reference sequence). The CDR3 sequence is 12 residues long. This CDR3 reads CASSYAGTDVDF. As DNA, the CDR3 is TGTGCCAGCAGCTATGCCGGGACAGATGTTGACTTC.

This clonotype showed up many times. This chain uses TRBV12-3 or TRBV12-4 with TRBJ1-5, with D possibly TRBD1 on 6 matching bases. V lost 2 bases, J lost 4 bases, and 18 bases lay in between. The CDR3 extends over 17 amino acids. In DNA form, the CDR3 reads TGTGCCAGCAGTTTACTAGGCGTGCACAGGGTAAATCAGCCCCAGCATTTT. This sequence encodes CASSLLGVHRVNQPQHF.

This clonotype turned up a few times. This chain links TRBV14 with TRBJ2-7; the D is unclear. Germline CDR1 is SGHDN and CDR2 is FVKESK. The CDR3 contains 13 residues. Trimming left V 6 bases short and J 5 bases short, with 14 bases between. CDR3 DNA sequence: TGTGCCAGCAGTTGGGCTATTGACCACGAGCAGTACTTC. Protein product: CASSWAIDHEQYF.

This clonotype appeared a single time. The chain is built from TRBV5-5 and TRBJ1-1; D remains unclear. Per the germline V gene, CDR1 is SGHKS and CDR2 is YYEKEE (reference sequence). V lost 3 bases and J 11 bases, leaving 17 bases between the germline ends. The CDR3 loop spans 13 amino acids. CDR3 in amino acids: CASSYNTAYSAFF. The CDR3 DNA is TGTGCCAGCAGCTACAACACGGCCTATTCGGCTTTCTTT.

This chain joins TRBV6-5 and TRBJ2-3; TRBD2 agrees at 8 bases. The CDR3 has 16 amino acids. Germline V gene sequence: CDR1 MNHEY, CDR2 SVGAGI. V trimming: 0 bases; J trimming: 0 bases; junction bases outside the gene matches: 2. The CDR3 sequence is CASSYSSGGSTDTQYF. DNA of the CDR3: TGTGCCAGCAGTTACTCAAGCGGGGGAAGCACAGATACGCAGTATTTT.

The chain combines TRBV4-3 with TRBJ1-3; D remains unclear. Trimming removed 1 base at V and 1 base at J, with 8 bases between. The CDR3 covers 15 residues. Germline CDR1 reads LGHNA; CDR2 reads YSLEER. The CDR3, as DNA: TGCGCCAGCAGCCAAGCGGCGTCGTCTGGAAACACCATATATTTT. Residues: CASSQAASSGNTIYF.

This clonotype was detected once. The chain is built from TRBV6-2 or TRBV6-3 and TRBJ2-7; D perhaps matches TRBD2 (5 bases). Trimming took 6 bases from V and 5 from J, leaving 14 bases between them. This CDR3 region has 13 residues. Germline V CDR1 and CDR2: MNHEY, SVGEGT. This CDR3 reads CASSRRRGNEQYF. CDR3 coding DNA: TGTGCCAGCAGCCGGCGAAGAGGGAACGAGCAGTACTTC.

This clonotype was detected many times. The V gene is TRBV24-1, the J gene TRBJ2-2, with D unclear. The CDR3 extends over 13 amino acids. The V gene's germline CDR1 is KGHDR and CDR2 SFDVKD. V lost 8 bases to trimming and J lost 7 bases, with 13 bases between them. The DNA of the CDR3 is TGTGCCACCATGTCCGGCTATAGCGGGGAGCTGTTTTTT. This translates into CATMSGYSGELFF.

This clonotype was observed a handful of times. The genes are TRBV3-1 and TRBJ1-1; TRBD1 matches 8 bases. CDR1 is LGHDT, CDR2 YNNKEL, per germline (reference sequence). V shed 3 bases, J shed 2 bases, and the junction held 5 bases outside the gene matches. The CDR3 spans 15 residues. The CDR3, as DNA: TGTGCCAGCAGCCATCCCGGACAGGGTAACACTGAAGCTTTCTTT. This gives the protein CASSHPGQGNTEAFF.